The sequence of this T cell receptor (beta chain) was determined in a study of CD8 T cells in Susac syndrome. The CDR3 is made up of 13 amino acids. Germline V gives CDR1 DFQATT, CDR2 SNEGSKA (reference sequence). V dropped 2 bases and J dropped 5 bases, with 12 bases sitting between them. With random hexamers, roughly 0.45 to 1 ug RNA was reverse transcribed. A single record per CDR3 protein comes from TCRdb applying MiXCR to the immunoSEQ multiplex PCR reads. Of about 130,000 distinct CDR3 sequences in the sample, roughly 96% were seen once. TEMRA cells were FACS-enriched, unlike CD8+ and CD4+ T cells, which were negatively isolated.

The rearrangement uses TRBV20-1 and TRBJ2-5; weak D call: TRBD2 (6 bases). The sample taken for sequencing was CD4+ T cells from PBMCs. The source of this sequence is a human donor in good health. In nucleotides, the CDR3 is TGCAGTGCTAGATCGACTAGGACGGAGACCCAGTACTTC. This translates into CSARSTRTETQYF.